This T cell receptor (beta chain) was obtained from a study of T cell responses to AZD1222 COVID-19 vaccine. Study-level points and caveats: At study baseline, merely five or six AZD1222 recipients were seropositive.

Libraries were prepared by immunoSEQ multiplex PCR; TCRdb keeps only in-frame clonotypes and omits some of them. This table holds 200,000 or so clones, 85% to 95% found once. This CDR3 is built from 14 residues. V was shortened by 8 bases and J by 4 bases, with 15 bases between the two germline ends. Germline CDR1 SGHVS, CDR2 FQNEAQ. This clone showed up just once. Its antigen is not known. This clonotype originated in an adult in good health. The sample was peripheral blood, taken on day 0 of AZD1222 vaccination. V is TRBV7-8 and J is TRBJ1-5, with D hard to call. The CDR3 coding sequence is TGTGCCAGCTCCTCGGGTTTAGGAAATCAGCCCCAGCATTTT. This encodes CASSSGLGNQPQHF.